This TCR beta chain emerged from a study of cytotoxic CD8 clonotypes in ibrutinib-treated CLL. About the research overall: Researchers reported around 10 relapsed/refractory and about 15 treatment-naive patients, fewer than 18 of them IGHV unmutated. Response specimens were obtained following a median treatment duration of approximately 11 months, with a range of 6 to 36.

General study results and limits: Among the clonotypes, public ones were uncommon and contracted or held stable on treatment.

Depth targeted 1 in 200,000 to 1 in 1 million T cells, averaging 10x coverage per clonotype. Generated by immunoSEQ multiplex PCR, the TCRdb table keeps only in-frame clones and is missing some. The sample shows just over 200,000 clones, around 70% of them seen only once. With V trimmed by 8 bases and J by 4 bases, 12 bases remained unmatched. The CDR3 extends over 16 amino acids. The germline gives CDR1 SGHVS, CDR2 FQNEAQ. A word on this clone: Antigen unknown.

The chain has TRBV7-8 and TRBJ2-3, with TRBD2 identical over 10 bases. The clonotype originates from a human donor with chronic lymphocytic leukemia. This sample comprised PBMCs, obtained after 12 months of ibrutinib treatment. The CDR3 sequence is CASGRLAGAVADTQYF. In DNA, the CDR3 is TGTGCCAGCGGGCGGCTAGCGGGGGCCGTGGCAGATACGCAGTATTTT.